A selection of T cell receptor beta chains follows, all from one sample in a study of cytomegalovirus exposure and HLA in healthy donors. Libraries were prepared by immunoSEQ multiplex PCR; TCRdb keeps only in-frame clonotypes and omits some of them. Its listing shows around 53,000 clones. Sequencing was performed on PBMCs. These receptors all stem from a woman aged 25 to 39 in good health and CMV-seropositive. CDR3s include the opening cysteine and the closing phenylalanine or tryptophan. Fields, in order: J gene, D gene, V gene, CDR3 protein, CDR3 DNA. The D gene is left open where the match is weak.

>TRBJ1-1|-|TRBV9
CASSVTSGGFTEAFF
TGTGCCAGCAGCGTAACCTCGGGGGGGTTCACTGAAGCTTTCTTT
>TRBJ1-1|-|TRBV5-1
CASSLTRTVNTEALF
TGCGCCAGCAGCTTGACTAGGACGGTTAACACTGAAGCTCTCTTT
>TRBJ2-2|TRBD1|TRBV5-4
CASSPGTGDTGELFF
TGTGCCAGCAGCCCCGGGACAGGTGACACCGGGGAGCTGTTTTTT
>TRBJ1-4|-|TRBV28
CASSSTGWTNEKLFF
TGTGCCAGCAGTTCCACAGGGTGGACTAATGAAAAACTGTTTTTT
>TRBJ2-7|TRBD2|TRBV9
CASSVEGGSHEQYF
TGTGCCAGCAGCGTAGAGGGCGGGAGCCACGAGCAGTACTTC
>TRBJ1-1|-|TRBV4-1
CASSFRVGNTEDFF
TGCGCCAGCAGCTTCAGGGTGGGGAACACTGAAGATTTCTTT
>TRBJ1-3|TRBD1|TRBV6-1
CASQTGVGNTIYF
TGTGCCAGCCAGACAGGGGTAGGAAACACCATATATTTT
>TRBJ2-1|-|TRBV7-9
CASSRSNEQFF
TGTGCCAGCAGCCGGTCCAATGAGCAGTTCTTC
>TRBJ2-7|TRBD1|TRBV5-6
CASSLSGTGGIYEQSF
TGTGCCAGCAGCTTAAGCGGGACAGGGGGCATCTACGAGCAGTCCTTC
>TRBJ2-3|TRBD2|TRBV30
CAWSVRGGGTDTQYF
TGTGCCTGGAGTGTCCGCGGGGGGGGGACAGATACGCAGTATTTT
>TRBJ2-7|TRBD2|TRBV18
CASSSYSGRAPHEQYF
TGTGCCAGCTCATCCTATAGCGGGAGAGCGCCCCACGAGCAGTACTTC
>TRBJ2-1|TRBD2|TRBV10-1
CASSVAGVEEQFF
TGCGCCAGCAGTGTAGCGGGCGTTGAGGAGCAGTTCTTC
>TRBJ2-2|-|TRBV30
CACLKNTGELFF
TGTGCCTGTCTAAAGAACACCGGGGAGCTGTTTTTT
>TRBJ1-5|-|TRBV19
CASSMEDGRAYSNQPQHF
TGTGCCAGTAGTATGGAGGACGGCAGAGCTTATAGCAATCAGCCCCAGCATTTT
>TRBJ2-7|-|TRBV30
CAWSTQALGEQYF
TGTGCCTGGAGTACACAGGCCCTAGGCGAGCAGTACTTC
>TRBJ2-4|-|TRBV30
CAWSEAGPYIQYF
TGTGCCTGGAGTGAGGCAGGCCCTTACATTCAGTACTTC
>TRBJ2-5|-|TRBV30
CAWSDTEETVYQETQYF
TGTGCCTGGAGCGATACCGAGGAGACGGTCTACCAAGAGACCCAGTACTTC
>TRBJ1-5|-|TRBV6-1
CASNPQVNQPQHF
TGTGCCAGCAACCCACAGGTTAATCAGCCCCAGCATTTT
>TRBJ2-5|-|TRBV4-2
CASSQDVGQGLETQYF
TGTGCCAGCAGCCAAGATGTAGGACAAGGTTTGGAGACCCAGTACTTC
>TRBJ1-4|-|TRBV28
CASSLPQGEKLFF
TGTGCCAGCAGTTTGCCCCAGGGTGAAAAACTGTTTTTT
>TRBJ2-1|-|TRBV4-2
CASSQDLRAHEQFF
TGTGCCAGCAGCCAAGATCTACGTGCCCATGAGCAGTTCTTC
>TRBJ2-1|TRBD2|TRBV5-4
CASNPRGSDYNEQFF
TGTGCCAGCAACCCCCGCGGGAGCGACTACAATGAGCAGTTCTTC
>TRBJ2-1|TRBD1|TRBV9
CASSVAGQGDLEQFF
TGTGCCAGCAGCGTAGCGGGACAGGGGGACCTTGAGCAGTTCTTC
>TRBJ2-7|-|TRBV9
CASSHGRGATEQYF
TGTGCCAGCAGCCACGGACGGGGAGCAACCGAGCAGTACTTC
>TRBJ2-7|-|TRBV7-8
CASSLAQLRGEQYF
TGTGCCAGCAGCTTAGCCCAGCTACGGGGCGAGCAGTACTTC
>TRBJ2-1|TRBD1|TRBV11-2
CASRGLRQTGADNEQFF
TGTGCCAGCAGAGGCCTCCGACAGACAGGGGCCGACAATGAGCAGTTCTTC
>TRBJ1-2|TRBD1|TRBV7-9
CASGNDRGNYGYTF
TGTGCCAGCGGAAACGACAGGGGAAACTATGGCTACACCTTC
>TRBJ2-1|-|TRBV18
CASSINQLEQFF
TGTGCCAGCTCAATTAACCAGTTGGAGCAGTTCTTC
>TRBJ2-5|-|TRBV6-1
CASLQAGETQYF
TGTGCCAGCTTACAGGCTGGAGAGACCCAGTACTTC
>TRBJ2-2|TRBD2|TRBV29-1
CSVPRTSGTYTGELFF
TGCAGCGTCCCCCGGACTAGCGGGACCTACACCGGGGAGCTGTTTTTT
>TRBJ2-7|-|TRBV6-5
CASSTRDSHRDEQYF
TGTGCCAGCAGTACAAGGGACTCTCACCGCGACGAGCAGTACTTC
>TRBJ2-2|-|TRBV25-1
CASIGQYNTGELFF
TGTGCCAGTATCGGACAGTATAACACCGGGGAGCTGTTTTTT
>TRBJ2-1|-|TRBV5-4
CASNGPDNEQFF
TGTGCCAGCAATGGGCCCGACAATGAGCAGTTCTTC
>TRBJ1-4|-|TRBV6-1
CASSEGLGGQKLFF
TGTGCCAGCAGTGAGGGACTCGGTGGGCAAAAACTGTTTTTT
>TRBJ1-5|TRBD1|TRBV30
CAWGTGTENQPQHF
TGTGCCTGGGGGACAGGGACAGAGAATCAGCCCCAGCATTTT
>TRBJ1-2|TRBD1|TRBV13
CASSPMDRATYGYTF
TGTGCCAGCAGCCCGATGGACAGGGCGACCTATGGCTACACCTTC
>TRBJ1-1|-|TRBV10-3
CAISEGETEAFF
TGTGCCATCAGTGAAGGGGAAACTGAAGCTTTCTTT
>TRBJ2-3|TRBD2|TRBV6-4
CASSELAGGSDTQYF
TGTGCCAGCAGTGAATTAGCGGGAGGGTCAGATACGCAGTATTTT
>TRBJ1-6|TRBD1|TRBV27
CASSATGTALNSPLHF
TGTGCCAGCAGTGCGACCGGGACAGCCCTAAATTCACCCCTCCACTTT
>TRBJ2-2|TRBD1|TRBV5-1
CASSLPGQSNTGELFF
TGCGCCAGCAGCTTACCGGGACAGAGTAACACCGGGGAGCTGTTTTTT
>TRBJ1-2|-|TRBV5-4
CASSEKAGRGDYGYTF
TGTGCCAGCAGCGAAAAAGCAGGTCGGGGTGACTATGGCTACACCTTC
>TRBJ2-2|TRBD2|TRBV7-2
CASSLVSGGANTGELFF
TGTGCCAGCAGCTTAGTGTCCGGGGGGGCGAACACCGGGGAGCTGTTTTTT
>TRBJ2-1|TRBD2|TRBV30
CAWRKLAGDSYNEQFF
TGTGCCTGGAGGAAACTAGCGGGGGACTCCTACAATGAGCAGTTCTTC
>TRBJ2-7|TRBD2|TRBV5-1
CASSWSSGGYEQYF
TGCGCCAGCAGCTGGTCTAGCGGGGGCTACGAGCAGTACTTC
>TRBJ2-5|TRBD2|TRBV2
CAGSGLAGFSETQYF
TGTGCCGGATCGGGACTAGCGGGATTCAGTGAGACCCAGTACTTC
>TRBJ2-3|-|TRBV1
CTSTRLAGVADTQYF
TGCACCAGCACCCGACTAGCGGGGGTTGCAGATACGCAGTATTTT
>TRBJ2-7|-|TRBV6-5
CASSDTDRAYEQYF
TGTGCCAGCAGTGATACCGACAGAGCCTACGAGCAGTACTTC
>TRBJ2-5|-|TRBV11-3
CASSSGLFQETQYF
TGTGCCAGCAGCTCCGGACTGTTTCAAGAGACCCAGTACTTC
>TRBJ1-5|-|TRBV9
CASSVAGVNQPQHF
TGTGCCAGCAGCGTAGCGGGGGTTAATCAGCCCCAGCATTTT
>TRBJ2-5|TRBD1|TRBV29-1
CSVERTGMSETQYF
TGCAGCGTTGAAAGGACAGGGATGAGTGAGACCCAGTACTTC
>TRBJ2-7|TRBD1|TRBV11-3
CASSRDRGHVYEQYF
TGTGCCAGCAGCCGGGACAGGGGACACGTCTACGAGCAGTACTTC
>TRBJ2-1|TRBD2|TRBV6-1
CASSALAVYNEQFF
TGTGCCAGCAGTGCCCTAGCGGTCTACAATGAGCAGTTCTTC
>TRBJ2-1|TRBD1|TRBV5-6
CASSIGTGVGYNEQFF
TGTGCCAGCAGCATAGGGACAGGGGTCGGGTACAATGAGCAGTTCTTC
>TRBJ2-7|TRBD2|TRBV5-1
CASSHGLAGGHRRYEQYF
TGCGCCAGCAGCCACGGACTAGCGGGGGGGCACCGTCGCTACGAGCAGTACTTC